The text below deals with one TCR beta chain. Per the original methods: Amplified reference gene primers provided the basis for estimating nucleated cell counts. Clones were read by immunoSEQ multiplex PCR, and TCRdb kept only the in-frame ones, dropping some. V and J calls and clone size come straight from that table; D and trimming were deduced from the DNA. The data show 150,000 to 200,000 clones, approximately 90% seen once. The data stem from a study of blood T cell repertoires in COVID-19. Overall study context: COVID-19 samples from acute and convalescent phases originated in the United States, Italy and Spain. From T cells, B-cell-depleted T cells, or PBMCs came the material, which was cDNA or gDNA.

This CDR3 has 13 amino acids. The V and J ends lost 2 bases and 3 bases respectively, with 7 bases between them. J is TRBJ1-1 and V is TRBV12-3 or TRBV12-4; D gene ambiguous. This clonotype was sampled from a man between 18 and 29 years old who had recovered from COVID-19. Sequencing was done on a sample of peripheral blood. The CDR3, as DNA: TGTGCCAGCAGTTTAACGGGGTACACTGAAGCTTTCTTT. Translated, it gives CASSLTGYTEAFF.